The 18 T cell receptor beta chains below all came from one sample that was sequenced in a study of OX40 agonist ivuxolimab in advanced cancers. TCRdb's copy holds only in-frame clones and misses some; the assay was immunoSEQ multiplex PCR. The data show more than 75,000 clones, around 84% seen once. This material consisted of CD4+ or CD8+ T cells sorted from blood, taken in a trial of the OX40 agonist ivuxolimab. The source is an adult with an advanced solid tumor such as melanoma, head and neck, liver or kidney cancer.

The chain is built from TRBV6-4 and TRBJ2-3; a weak D match, TRBD1 (5 bases). Germline values: CDR1 MRHNA, CDR2 SNTAGT. Trimming took 5 bases from V and 0 from J, leaving 9 bases between them. CDR3 length equals 14 residues. This chain's CDR3 is CASSSGISTDTQYF. The CDR3 DNA follows: TGTGCCAGCAGTTCAGGGATAAGCACAGATACGCAGTATTTT.

This chain uses TRBV5-1 with TRBJ1-6; tentative D call: TRBD1 (6 bases). Germline CDR1 SGHRS, CDR2 YFSETQ. This CDR3 has 16 residues. V lost 1 base to trimming and J lost 4 bases, with 12 bases between them. The CDR3 DNA sequence: TGCGCCAGCAGCTTGTATCAACAGGGTTATAATTCACCCCTCCACTTT. It is translated as CASSLYQQGYNSPLHF. Looking up the rest from reference TRBV5-1 and TRBJ1-6 gives the full variable domain: KAGVTQTPRYLIKTRGQQVTLSCSPISGHRSVSWYQQTPGQGLQFLFEYFSETQRNKGNFPGRFSGRQFSNSRSEMNVSTLELGDSALYLCASSLYQQGYNSPLHFGNGTRLTVT.

In this sample, this clone turned up once. V usage is TRBV13 and J usage is TRBJ1-2, with a tentative D call TRBD1 (5 bases). The CDR3 spans 17 residues. V was shortened by 7 bases and J by 4 bases, with 25 bases between the two germline ends. The germline CDR1 and CDR2 sequences are PRHDT and FYEKMQ (reference sequence). CDR3 protein: CASKDTARGRGSYGYTF. The CDR3 region has the DNA TGTGCCAGCAAAGATACGGCTAGGGGACGAGGCAGCTATGGCTACACCTTC.

The chain recombines TRBV6-5 with TRBJ1-5, with 7 positions matching TRBD1. The CDR3 is 14 amino acids. Trimming at V came to 5 bases and at J to 3 bases, leaving 4 bases not matched to a gene. CDR1 and CDR2 from the germline V gene are MNHEY and SVGAGI. CDR3 in amino acids: CASSAQGVNQPQHF. The CDR3 nucleotides are TGTGCCAGCAGTGCCCAGGGGGTCAATCAGCCCCAGCATTTT.

The chain employs TRBV7-2 and TRBJ1-2; D is perhaps TRBD1 (5 bases). V was cut by 4 bases and J by 3 bases, with 21 bases left in between. This CDR3 region has 17 residues. Germline CDR1 is SGHTA and CDR2 is FQGNSA. CDR3 in DNA: TGTGCCAGCAGCTCCCCCGGGGGGAGGGAGCCTTACTATGGCTACACCTTC. Translated, it gives CASSSPGGREPYYGYTF. The entire variable domain, with the rest obtained from reference TRBV7-2 and TRBJ1-2, is as follows: GAGVSQSPSNKVTEKGKDVELRCDPISGHTALYWYRQSLGQGLEFLIYFQGNSAPDKSGLPSDRFSAERTGGSVSTLTIQRTQQEDSAVYLCASSSPGGREPYYGYTFGSGTRLTVV.

This chain connects TRBV11-2 to TRBJ1-1; weak D call: TRBD1 (5 bases). This CDR3 is 12 amino acids long. V was shortened by 0 bases and J by 11 bases, with 10 bases between the two germline ends. Germline-derived CDR1 and CDR2 are SGHAT and FQNNGV. The CDR3 region is CASSLEGVRAFF. The CDR3 DNA is TGTGCCAGCAGCTTAGAGGGGGTGCGGGCTTTCTTT. The full variable domain, with the rest looked up from reference TRBV11-2 and TRBJ1-1, is EAGVAQSPRYKIIEKRQSVAFWCNPISGHATLYWYQQILGQGPKLLIQFQNNGVVDDSQLPKDRFSAERLKGVDSTLKIQPAKLEDSAVYLCASSLEGVRAFFGQGTRLTVV.

This chain connects TRBV10-1 to TRBJ2-3; weak D call: TRBD2 (5 bases). Germline values: CDR1 WNHNN, CDR2 SYGVQD (reference sequence). The CDR3 spans 16 residues. The V and J ends lost 3 bases and 3 bases respectively, with 16 bases between them. The CDR3 region has the DNA TGCGCCAGCAGTGACAGCCCGGGCCGGAGGACAGATACGCAGTATTTT. Its translation is CASSDSPGRRTDTQYF.

The CDR3 region is CASSQGSGWGGKLFF. Written as DNA, the CDR3 is TGTGCCAGCAGCCAAGGCAGCGGATGGGGGGGAAAACTGTTTTTT. The rearrangement joins TRBV4-2 to TRBJ1-4; D is perhaps TRBD1 (5 bases). Germline assignment: CDR1 LGHNA and CDR2 YNFKEQ. The CDR3 contains 15 residues. Trimming removed 1 base at V and 10 bases at J, with 16 bases between.

This clone was found a few times. CDR3 region: CAWNSQGGRHTF. The CDR3 coding sequence is TGTGCCTGGAACAGCCAGGGGGGCCGACACACCTTC. The chain recombines TRBV30 with TRBJ1-2, with 7 bases fitting TRBD1. V lost 4 bases and J lost 12; bases outside the gene matches: 11. The CDR3 sequence is 12 residues long. CDR1 is GTSNPN and CDR2 is SVGIG in the germline V gene (reference sequence).

J is TRBJ1-1 and V is TRBV18; no firm D call. Per the germline V gene, CDR1 is KGHSH and CDR2 is LQKENI. This CDR3 has 16 residues. V gave up 3 bases and J gave up 1 base, with 15 bases separating them. The chain's CDR3 is CASSPPGSRANTEAFF. In nucleotides, the CDR3 is TGTGCCAGCTCACCCCCTGGATCGCGAGCGAACACTGAAGCTTTCTTT. Based on the CDR3 plus reference TRBV18 and TRBJ1-1, the full variable domain is NAGVMQNPRHLVRRRGQEARLRCSPMKGHSHVYWYRQLPEEGLKFMVYLQKENIIDESGMPKERFSAEFPKEGPSILRIQQVVRGDSAAYFCASSPPGSRANTEAFFGQGTRLTVV.

The chain uses TRBV9 and TRBJ1-1; D possibly corresponds to TRBD1 (5 bases). Germline lookup yields CDR1 SGDLS and CDR2 YYNGEE. The V gene lost 1 base and the J gene lost 1 base, with 11 bases spanning the gap. The CDR3 sequence is 15 residues long. CDR3 coding DNA: TGTGCCAGCAGCGTACTCGGGACGGGGAACACTGAAGCTTTCTTT. It translates to CASSVLGTGNTEAFF. Full variable domain (missing parts from reference TRBV9 and TRBJ1-1): DSGVTQTPKHLITATGQRVTLRCSPRSGDLSVYWYQQSLDQGLQFLIQYYNGEERAKGNILERFSAQQFPDLHSELNLSSLELGDSALYFCASSVLGTGNTEAFFGQGTRLTVV.

V is TRBV28 and J is TRBJ1-5, with D perhaps matching TRBD1 (5 bases). The germline V gene has CDR1 MDHEN and CDR2 SYDVKM. V was cut by 6 bases and J by 6 bases, with 24 bases left in between. This CDR3 comprises 17 residues. The CDR3 DNA reads as TGTGCCAGCAGCGTCGCTCCGGGACTCCCTAATTTTCAGCCCCAGCATTTT. Translation: CASSVAPGLPNFQPQHF. The whole variable domain, filled in from reference TRBV28 and TRBJ1-5, reads DVKVTQSSRYLVKRTGEKVFLECVQDMDHENMFWYRQDPGLGLRLIYFSYDVKMKEKGDIPEGYSVSREKKERFSLILESASTNQTSMYLCASSVAPGLPNFQPQHFGDGTRLSIL.

V is TRBV5-6 and J is TRBJ2-2, with TRBD1 matching 7 bases. The CDR3 has 19 amino acids. Trimming cost V 4 bases and J 4 bases; bases outside gene matches: 19. Germline V lookup: CDR1 SGHDT, CDR2 YYEEEE. CDR3 residues: CASSAYRGLSGAITGELFF. CDR3 bases: TGTGCCAGCAGCGCCTACAGGGGCCTCAGCGGTGCGATCACCGGGGAGCTGTTTTTT.

The table lists this clone with a count of one. The rearrangement uses TRBV7-9 and TRBJ2-5, with D hard to call. Germline V CDR1 and CDR2: SEHNR, FQNEAQ (reference sequence). V was cut by 5 bases and J by 2 bases, with 9 bases left in between. The CDR3 loop spans 13 amino acids. The CDR3 coding sequence is TGTGCCAGCAGCCACCAGACTCAAGAGACCCAGTACTTC. Encoded protein: CASSHQTQETQYF. The complete variable domain, with remaining parts taken from reference TRBV7-9 and TRBJ2-5, reads DTGVSQNPRHKITKRGQNVTFRCDPISEHNRLYWYRQTLGQGPEFLTYFQNEAQLEKSRLLSDRFSAERPKGSFSTLEIQRTEQGDSAMYLCASSHQTQETQYFGPGTRLLVL.

This clone was picked up one time. This chain joins TRBV7-8 and TRBJ2-1; TRBD2 aligns across 7 bases. This CDR3 is 12 amino acids long. Germline V gene data show CDR1 as SGHVS and CDR2 as FQNEAQ. V trimming: 5 bases; J trimming: 10 bases; junction bases outside the gene matches: 5. The CDR3 coding sequence is TGTGCCAGCAGCGGCCGGGAGGACGAGCAGTTCTTC. Protein product: CASSGREDEQFF. The whole variable domain, remainder taken from reference TRBV7-8 and TRBJ2-1, is GAGVSQSPRYKVAKRGQDVALRCDPISGHVSLFWYQQALGQGPEFLTYFQNEAQLDKSGLPSDRFFAERPEGSVSTLKIQRTQQEDSAVYLCASSGREDEQFFGPGTRLTVL.

The chain recombines TRBV7-8 with TRBJ2-6, with TRBD2 matching 12 bases. The germline CDR1 and CDR2 sequences are SGHVS and FQNEAQ. This CDR3 comprises 18 residues. The V gene end was trimmed by 9 bases and the J gene end by 0 bases; junction bases not matched to a gene: 9. The CDR3 reads CASPRLAGANSGANVLTF. In nucleotides, the CDR3 is TGTGCCAGTCCCCGACTAGCGGGGGCCAACTCTGGGGCCAACGTCCTGACTTTC.

V usage is TRBV5-1 and J usage is TRBJ1-4; D gene ambiguous. Deletions cut 2 bases from V and 8 bases from J, with 13 bases between. CDR1 is SGHRS and CDR2 is YFSETQ in the germline V gene. The CDR3 consists of 14 residues. The CDR3 DNA follows: TGCGCCAGCAGCTTATACGGGGATCTGGAAAAACTGTTTTTT. This translates into CASSLYGDLEKLFF.

The rearrangement uses TRBV5-1 and TRBJ2-3, with D maybe TRBD1 (7 bases). The CDR3 totals 16 residues. The ends were cut back, 3 bases at V and 0 bases at J, with 14 bases in the middle. In germline, CDR1 is SGHRS, CDR2 YFSETQ. The CDR3 nucleotides read TGCGCCAGCAGCTGGGGCAGGGGGGTTAGCACAGATACGCAGTATTTT. Translating gives CASSWGRGVSTDTQYF.